The 10 T cell receptor beta chains given below trace back to one sample, sequenced in a study of shared T cell receptors in the human thymus. The data were produced by immunoSEQ multiplex PCR, yet TCRdb's version contains in-frame clones alone and is incomplete. The repertoire consists of 600,000 or so clones, with about 90% occurring once and the leading ten covering roughly 0.0094%. These same records also appear under a second study, on human thymus T cells.

Sequenced material: thymocytes. These receptors were taken from a boy in the first two years of life with a congenital heart defect.

The chain recombines TRBV2 with TRBJ2-3, with TRBD2 matching over 13 bases. This CDR3 contains 14 residues. V dropped 10 bases and J dropped 6; count of bases not matched to a gene: 7. The germline V gene has CDR1 SNHLY and CDR2 FYNNEI. CDR3 sequence reads: CAIRLAGGDDTQYF. The CDR3, as DNA: TGTGCCATCCGACTAGCGGGAGGCGACGATACGCAGTATTTT. Full variable domain (outside the CDR3, taken from reference TRBV2 and TRBJ2-3): EPEVTQTPSHQVTQMGQEVILRCVPISNHLYFYWYRQILGQKVEFLVSFYNNEISEKSEIFDDQFSVERPDGSNFTLKIRSTKLEDSAMYFCAIRLAGGDDTQYFGPGTRLTVL.

This chain uses TRBV6-1 with TRBJ1-5, with D perhaps TRBD1 (5 bases). The CDR3 covers 11 residues. The germline V and J ends were trimmed by 7 bases and 4 bases, with 5 bases remaining between them. Germline loops: CDR1 MNHNS, CDR2 SASEGT. CDR3: CASKGNQPQHF. The CDR3 coding sequence is TGTGCCAGCAAGGGGAATCAGCCCCAGCATTTT.

This rearrangement joins TRBV5-5 to TRBJ2-7; TRBD1 aligns across 9 bases. V dropped 4 bases and J dropped 4; count of bases not matched to a gene: 12. Germline-derived CDR1 and CDR2 are SGHKS and YYEKEE (reference sequence). The CDR3 contains 16 residues. In DNA form, the CDR3 reads TGTGCCAGCAGCCGGGGGGATAGGGACAGGGAGTACGAGCAGTACTTC. Protein product: CASSRGDRDREYEQYF.

This clone occurred once. This chain uses TRBV28 with TRBJ1-1; D is ambiguous. There are 13 residues in the CDR3. Germline CDR1 is MDHEN and CDR2 is SYDVKM. V gave up 7 bases and J gave up 3 bases, with 12 bases separating them. This CDR3 is CASTQRGYTEAFF. CDR3 DNA: TGTGCCAGCACCCAACGGGGTTACACTGAAGCTTTCTTT.

This sequence joins TRBV12-5 and TRBJ2-7; weak D call: TRBD1 (6 bases). This CDR3 spans 15 amino acids. CDR1 is LGHNT and CDR2 is FRNRAP in the germline V gene. With 6 bases removed from V and 2 bases from J, the gap between germline ends came to 17 bases. Written as DNA, the CDR3 is TGTGCTAGTGGATCTACCGGGACACCCACCTACGAGCAGTACTTC. Its translation: CASGSTGTPTYEQYF.

The rearrangement uses TRBV15 and TRBJ2-1; 7 bases agree with TRBD1. The CDR3 runs 13 residues. The V gene end was trimmed by 5 bases and the J gene end by 9 bases; junction bases not matched to a gene: 7. Germline values: CDR1 LNHNV, CDR2 YYDKDF (reference sequence). CDR3 in amino acids: CATSLGQTTEQFF. DNA of the CDR3: TGTGCCACCAGCCTGGGACAGACAACTGAGCAGTTCTTC. The whole variable domain, filled in from reference TRBV15 and TRBJ2-1, reads DAMVIQNPRYQVTQFGKPVTLSCSQTLNHNVMYWYQQKSSQAPKLLFHYYDKDFNNEADTPDNFQSRRPNTSFCFLDIRSPGLGDTAMYLCATSLGQTTEQFFGPGTRLTVL.

The rearrangement joins TRBV11-3 to TRBJ1-1; TRBD1 might be the D (5 bases). CDR3 size: 14 residues. V lost 1 base, J lost 5 bases, and 11 bases lay in between. Germline values: CDR1 SGHNT, CDR2 YENEEA. The CDR3 nucleotides read TGTGCCAGCAGCTTAGCAGGGAATCCGACTGAAGCTTTCTTT. Translation: CASSLAGNPTEAFF.

The genes are TRBV6-1 and TRBJ2-7; D unresolved. The V end was cut by 8 bases, the J end by 10 bases, with 12 bases between. This CDR3 has 10 residues. Germline CDR1 MNHNS, CDR2 SASEGT. The CDR3 reads CASFAGEQYF. CDR3 in DNA: TGTGCCAGCTTTGCAGGTGAACAGTACTTC.

The chain couples TRBV14 to TRBJ1-3; D uncertain. The CDR3 consists of 15 residues. V lost 0 bases to trimming and J lost 2 bases, with 8 bases between them. Germline assignment: CDR1 SGHDN and CDR2 FVKESK. The DNA of the CDR3 is TGTGCCAGCAGCCAAGATTCCGGGACTGGAAACACCATATATTTT. Encoded protein: CASSQDSGTGNTIYF. The full variable domain, in which reference TRBV14 and TRBJ1-3 provide the parts outside the CDR3, is EAGVTQFPSHSVIEKGQTVTLRCDPISGHDNLYWYRRVMGKEIKFLLHFVKESKQDESGMPNNRFLAERTGGTYSTLKVQPAELEDSGVYFCASSQDSGTGNTIYFGEGSWLTVV.

The chain joins TRBV6-1 to TRBJ1-3; the D is unclear. Trimming cost V 4 bases and J 0 bases, with 10 bases left between them. Germline V lookup: CDR1 MNHNS, CDR2 SASEGT. The CDR3 runs to 15 residues. CDR3 bases: TGTGCCAGCAGTGCCAGGTCCTACTCTGGAAACACCATATATTTT. As protein: CASSARSYSGNTIYF.